This T cell receptor beta chain was captured by sequencing in a study of blood T cells in healthy people across ages. Study-wide results and caveats: A greater number of naive CD4+ cells and higher diversity distinguished long-lived donors from aged donors. For the donors, CMV status was unknown and possibly confounded expanded clonotype changes.

The CDR3 contains 14 residues. The ends were cut back, 2 bases at V and 5 bases at J, with 10 bases in the middle. CDR1 is MNHNY, CDR2 SVGAGI, per germline (reference sequence). Next came a second PCR, run for roughly 6 to 11 cycles, which used a sample-barcoded 5' primer along with a J-beta primer mix. CDR3-containing paired-end reads numbering at least 2.5 million came from each sample. TCRdb itself ran the 5' RACE reads through MiXCR, one entry per CDR3 protein. The table shows 650,000 to 1,000,000 distinct CDR3 sequences, with around 36% occurring only once. With respect to this clonotype: No antigen is known for it.

The chain couples TRBV6-6 to TRBJ1-3; D gene uncertain. The specimen sequenced was blood. The origin of this receptor is a man between 18 and 29 years old in good health. CDR3 sequence (DNA): TGTGCCAGCAGTTACAGCGCCGGGAGAAACACCATATATTTT. This codes for CASSYSAGRNTIYF.